This T cell receptor beta chain is drawn from a study of monozygotic twins with cystic fibrosis. Study-wide context: With roughly 16 PCR cycles, barcoded libraries came from 3 to 3.5 micrograms of fragmented DNA. Study findings and constraints: Shared CDR3 numbers were not associated with age, concordance or severity. Unrelated CF individuals shared fewer identical clonotypes than monozygotic CF twins.

This clone was seen only once. The antigen is undetermined. Assay used: immunoSEQ multiplex PCR; TCRdb lists only in-frame clones, some missing. The table includes tens of thousands of clones, approximately 98% detected once. Germline V gene data show CDR1 as SNHLY and CDR2 as FYNNEI. The junction had 5 bases not matched to a gene; V was cut back by 8 bases and J by 9 bases. The CDR3 runs to 12 residues. The V gene is TRBV2, the J gene TRBJ2-1; 9 bases match TRBD2. This clonotype was sampled from a girl between 5 and 17 years old with cystic fibrosis. The sequenced sample consisted of blood. The CDR3 DNA is TGTGCCAGCGGGGCTAGCGGGATTGAGCAGTTCTTC. It encodes CASGASGIEQFF. Variable domain in full (rest from reference TRBV2 and TRBJ2-1): EPEVTQTPSHQVTQMGQEVILRCVPISNHLYFYWYRQILGQKVEFLVSFYNNEISEKSEIFDDQFSVERPDGSNFTLKIRSTKLEDSAMYFCASGASGIEQFFGPGTRLTVL.